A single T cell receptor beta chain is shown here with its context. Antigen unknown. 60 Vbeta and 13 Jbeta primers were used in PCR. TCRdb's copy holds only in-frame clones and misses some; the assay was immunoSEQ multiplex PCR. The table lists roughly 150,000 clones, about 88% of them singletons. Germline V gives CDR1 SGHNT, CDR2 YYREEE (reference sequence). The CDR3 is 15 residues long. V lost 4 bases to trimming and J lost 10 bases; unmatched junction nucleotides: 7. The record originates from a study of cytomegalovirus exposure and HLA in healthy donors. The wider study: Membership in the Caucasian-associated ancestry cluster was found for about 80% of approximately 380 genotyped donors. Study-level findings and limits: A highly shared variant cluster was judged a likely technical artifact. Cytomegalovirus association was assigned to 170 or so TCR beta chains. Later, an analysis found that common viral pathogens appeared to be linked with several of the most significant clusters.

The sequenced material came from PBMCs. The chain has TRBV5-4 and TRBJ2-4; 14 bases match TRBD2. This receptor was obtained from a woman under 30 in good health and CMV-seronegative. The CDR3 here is CASSDRTSGGIIQYF. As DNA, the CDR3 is TGTGCCAGCAGCGATAGGACTAGCGGGGGGATAATTCAGTACTTC.